This T cell receptor (beta chain) was sequenced during a study of cytomegalovirus exposure and HLA in healthy donors. The study, taken as a whole, reports: A prior analysis recorded that most TCR beta V segments were productive about 87% or about 30% of the time.

Concerning this clone: Its antigen is not identified.

CDR3 size: 14 residues. Per the germline V gene, CDR1 is MNHEY and CDR2 is SMNVEV (reference sequence). With 4 bases clipped from V and 4 bases from J, the junction kept 3 bases outside the gene matches. PCR employed 60 Vbeta and 13 Jbeta primers. Produced via immunoSEQ multiplex PCR; TCRdb's table is partial and in-frame only. The table shows some 130,000 clones, with 80% occurring only once. This receptor was taken from a man in his thirties or forties in good health and CMV-seronegative. Sequencing was carried out using PBMCs. The chain joins TRBV27 to TRBJ1-5; 8 nucleotides agree with TRBD1. CDR3 sequence reads: CASSWTGRNQPQHF. In DNA form, the CDR3 reads TGTGCCAGCAGTTGGACAGGGAGGAATCAGCCCCAGCATTTT.